The source of this T cell receptor beta chain is a study of T cell responses to AZD1222 COVID-19 vaccine. Study-wide context: Timing groups of about 4 and about 12 weeks for second doses were pooled.

With respect to this clone: The antigen remains unidentified.

Study-wide points: Spike was spanned by vaccine-associated CD4 TCRs, which were dominant at 160-218 and 743-854. Only a handful of AZD1222 recipients, six or seven in all, had baseline seropositivity.

V trimming: 4 bases; J trimming: 4 bases; junction bases outside the gene matches: 9. Germline V gene data show CDR1 as SGHRS and CDR2 as YFSETQ. The CDR3 is 15 amino acids. TCRdb keeps only in-frame clones here, not all; method: immunoSEQ multiplex PCR. Of about 98,000 clones detected, roughly 83% appear once; the ten largest clones hold around 15%. J is TRBJ2-7 and V is TRBV5-1; TRBD1 aligns across 9 bases. The receptor comes from an adult in good health. Sample: peripheral blood, taken on day 0 of AZD1222 vaccination. CDR3 DNA sequence: TGCGCCAGCAGCCGGGGTGGGACAGGGCCGTACGAGCAGTACTTC. Encoded protein: CASSRGGTGPYEQYF.